The 14 T cell receptor beta chains given below trace back to one sample, sequenced in a study of shared clonotypes between healthy human individuals. Profiled with immunoSEQ multiplex PCR; TCRdb holds only in-frame clones, not every one. The repertoire holds about 1.9 million clones, with 93% as singletons. Cells designated naive CD8 were CD45RO-negative and were positively selected for CCR7, with terminally differentiated effector memory CD45RA+ cells excluded. Source material: naive CD8+ T cells from PBMCs. These receptors all stem from a man between 18 and 35 years old in good health. Some clones in this sample may be carry-over from other donors' samples.

The chain carries TRBV13 and TRBJ2-3, with TRBD2 as a possible D gene (6 bases). V lost 0 bases to trimming and J lost 1 base, with 8 bases between them. The CDR3 loop spans 15 amino acids. Germline V gene sequence: CDR1 PRHDT, CDR2 FYEKMQ (reference sequence). CDR3 DNA: TGTGCCAGCAGCTTAGGCCGGAGGGGCACAGATACGCAGTATTTT. It translates to CASSLGRRGTDTQYF. Supplemented by reference TRBV13 and TRBJ2-3, the full variable domain reads AAGVIQSPRHLIKEKRETATLKCYPIPRHDTVYWYQQGPGQDPQFLISFYEKMQSDKGSIPDRFSAQQFSDYHSELNMSSLELGDSALYFCASSLGRRGTDTQYFGPGTRLTVL.

Details on this clone: Other nucleotide sequences from this sample produce the same CDR3. The chain is built from TRBV6-5 and TRBJ2-3, with D perhaps TRBD2 (6 bases). The germline V and J ends were trimmed by 6 bases and 4 bases, with 17 bases remaining between them. Germline V gives CDR1 MNHEY, CDR2 SVGAGI. CDR3 size: 15 residues. CDR3 in amino acids: CASRRLAEGADTQYF. The CDR3 region has the DNA TGTGCCAGCAGGAGATTAGCGGAAGGGGCAGATACGCAGTATTTT.

The chain joins TRBV7-6 to TRBJ2-2; a weak D match, TRBD2 (5 bases). Per germline, CDR1 SGHVS and CDR2 FNYEAQ. The CDR3 contains 13 residues. The ends were cut back, 2 bases at V and 7 bases at J, with 8 bases in the middle. Here the CDR3 DNA reads TGTGCCAGCAGCTTACTGGGGAGCGGGGAGCTGTTTTTT. This gives the protein CASSLLGSGELFF.

J is TRBJ2-1 and V is TRBV10-3; the D is unclear. Trimming left V 4 bases short and J 8 bases short, with 15 bases between. Germline V gene lookup returns CDR1 ENHRY and CDR2 SYGVKD. The CDR3 is 14 residues long. CDR3 region: CAISASIVNHEQFF. The DNA of the CDR3 is TGTGCCATCAGTGCCAGTATAGTTAACCATGAGCAGTTCTTC.

The chain employs TRBV7-8 and TRBJ2-7; D unclear. The germline gives CDR1 SGHVS, CDR2 FQNEAQ. The CDR3 runs to 13 residues. V shed 3 bases and J shed 2 bases, with 8 bases lying between them. CDR3 residues: CASSLWRTYEQYF. For the CDR3, the DNA is TGTGCCAGCAGCTTGTGGCGGACCTACGAGCAGTACTTC.

This clone was detected once. V usage is TRBV11-2 and J usage is TRBJ2-7; perhaps TRBD2 as D (6 bases). This CDR3 comprises 17 residues. CDR1 SGHAT and CDR2 FQNNGV come from the germline V gene. V lost 5 bases, J lost 2 bases, and 22 bases lay in between. The CDR3 nucleotides are TGTGCCAGCAGCGCGCACCCCGTCGTAGCGGACACCTACGAGCAGTACTTC. Its translation: CASSAHPVVADTYEQYF.

This clone was counted a single time. The rearrangement links TRBV27 to TRBJ2-7, with D unresolved. Per germline, CDR1 MNHEY and CDR2 SMNVEV (reference sequence). Deletions cut 0 bases from V and 2 bases from J, with 11 bases between. The CDR3 is 15 residues long. CDR3 loop: CASSLSSRQTYEQYF. CDR3 bases: TGTGCCAGCAGTTTATCTTCCCGGCAGACCTACGAGCAGTACTTC.

V and J are TRBV6-5 and TRBJ2-7; D is perhaps TRBD1 (6 bases). Trimming removed 2 bases at V and 6 bases at J, with 11 bases between. This CDR3 is built from 13 residues. CDR1 is MNHEY and CDR2 is SVGAGI in the germline V gene. The CDR3 DNA reads as TGTGCCAGCAGTTACGGGCCAGGGGTCGAGCAGTACTTC. Its translation: CASSYGPGVEQYF.

The chain has TRBV30 and TRBJ1-5; D is undetermined. Germline V gene data show CDR1 as GTSNPN and CDR2 as SVGIG (reference sequence). Trimming removed 1 base at V and 2 bases at J, with 15 bases between. CDR3 length: 16 amino acids. The CDR3 DNA is TGTGCCTGGAGTGCCCTCGGGAGGGTTGGCAATCAGCCCCAGCATTTT. This translates into CAWSALGRVGNQPQHF.

The chain links TRBV5-5 to TRBJ2-7; D gene ambiguous. Germline-derived CDR1 and CDR2 are SGHKS and YYEKEE (reference sequence). V lost 5 bases and J 2 bases, leaving 11 bases between the germline ends. The CDR3 consists of 13 residues. As DNA, the CDR3 is TGTGCCAGCAGGTCATCCGGACCCTACGAGCAGTACTTC. Protein sequence: CASRSSGPYEQYF.

The genes are TRBV6-1 and TRBJ2-5, with D unresolved. V gave up 2 bases and J gave up 2 bases, with 9 bases separating them. The CDR3 runs to 14 residues. Germline-derived CDR1 and CDR2 are MNHNS and SASEGT. CDR3: CASSEFRLQETQYF. The CDR3 DNA follows: TGTGCCAGCAGTGAATTCCGGTTGCAAGAGACCCAGTACTTC.

J is TRBJ2-7 and V is TRBV28; 7 bases map to TRBD2. Trimming took 6 bases from V and 7 from J; bases not matched to a gene: 12. This CDR3 has 14 amino acids. The germline CDR1 and CDR2 sequences are MDHEN and SYDVKM. CDR3 nucleotide sequence: TGTGCCAGCAGGGGTAAGCGGGGCGGGGGTGAGCAGTACTTC. This codes for CASRGKRGGGEQYF.

The chain combines TRBV4-1 with TRBJ2-7, with D unresolved. Germline CDR1 reads MGHRA; CDR2 reads YSYEKL. The V end lost 1 base, the J end lost 5 bases, and 9 bases lay between the germline ends. This CDR3 has 13 residues. The CDR3 region is CASSQASANEQYF. In DNA form, the CDR3 reads TGCGCCAGCAGCCAAGCATCTGCGAACGAGCAGTACTTC.

The chain recombines TRBV19 with TRBJ2-1, with 10 bases matching TRBD2. Germline V CDR1 and CDR2: LNHDA, SQIVND (reference sequence). The J segment lost 9 bases and the V segment lost 3 bases, leaving 11 bases of the junction unmatched. There are 16 residues in the CDR3. For the CDR3, the DNA is TGTGCCAGTAGTATGCCTCAGGGACTAGCGTGGAGTGAGCAGTTCTTC. Its translation is CASSMPQGLAWSEQFF.